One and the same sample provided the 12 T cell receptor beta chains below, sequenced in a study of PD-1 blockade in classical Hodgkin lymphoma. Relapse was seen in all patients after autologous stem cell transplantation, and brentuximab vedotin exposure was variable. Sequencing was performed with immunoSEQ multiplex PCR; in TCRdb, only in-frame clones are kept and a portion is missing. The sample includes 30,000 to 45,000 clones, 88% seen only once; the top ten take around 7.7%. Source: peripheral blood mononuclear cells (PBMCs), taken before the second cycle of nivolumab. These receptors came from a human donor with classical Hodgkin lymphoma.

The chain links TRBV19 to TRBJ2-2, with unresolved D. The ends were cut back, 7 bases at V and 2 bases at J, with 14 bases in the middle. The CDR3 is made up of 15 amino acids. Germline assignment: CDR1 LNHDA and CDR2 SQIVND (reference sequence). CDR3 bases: TGTGCCAGTACCCCTTTTCGTCTAAACACCGGGGAGCTGTTTTTT. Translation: CASTPFRLNTGELFF.

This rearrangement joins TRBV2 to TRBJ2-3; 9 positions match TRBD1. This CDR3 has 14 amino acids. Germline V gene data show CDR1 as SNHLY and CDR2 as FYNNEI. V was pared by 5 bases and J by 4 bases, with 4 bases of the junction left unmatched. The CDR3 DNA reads TGTGCCAGCAGTCGGACAGGGGTTTCAGATACGCAGTATTTT. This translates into CASSRTGVSDTQYF.

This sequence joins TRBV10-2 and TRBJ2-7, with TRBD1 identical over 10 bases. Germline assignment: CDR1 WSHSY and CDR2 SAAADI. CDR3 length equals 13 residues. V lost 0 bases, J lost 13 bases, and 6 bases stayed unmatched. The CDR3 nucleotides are TGCGCCAGCAGTGAGTCCCGGACAGGGGGTGAATACTTC. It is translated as CASSESRTGGEYF.

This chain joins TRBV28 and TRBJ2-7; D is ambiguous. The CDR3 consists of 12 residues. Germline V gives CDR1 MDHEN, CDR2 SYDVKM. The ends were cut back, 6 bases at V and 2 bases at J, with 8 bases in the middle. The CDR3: CASRSAPYEQYF. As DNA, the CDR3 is TGTGCCAGCAGATCCGCTCCCTACGAGCAGTACTTC.

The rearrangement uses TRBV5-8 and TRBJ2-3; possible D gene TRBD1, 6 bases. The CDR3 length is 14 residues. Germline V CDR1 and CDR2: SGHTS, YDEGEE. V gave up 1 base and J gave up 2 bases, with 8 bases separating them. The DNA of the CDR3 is TGTGCCAGCAGCTTGCAGGGGCTCACAGATACGCAGTATTTT. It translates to CASSLQGLTDTQYF.

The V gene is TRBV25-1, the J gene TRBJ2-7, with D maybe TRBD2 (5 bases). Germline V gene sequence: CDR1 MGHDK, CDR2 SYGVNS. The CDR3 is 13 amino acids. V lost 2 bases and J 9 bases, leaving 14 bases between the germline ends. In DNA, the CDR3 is TGTGCCAGCAGTGAAATAGTGGGAGACGGGCAGTACTTC. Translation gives CASSEIVGDGQYF.

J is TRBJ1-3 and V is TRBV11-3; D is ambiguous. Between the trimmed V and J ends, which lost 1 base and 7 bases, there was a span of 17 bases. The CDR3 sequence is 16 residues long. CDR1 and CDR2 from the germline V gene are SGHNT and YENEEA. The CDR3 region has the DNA TGTGCCAGCAGCTTAGGGCCAGCTGTTCATGGGAACACCATATATTTT. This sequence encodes CASSLGPAVHGNTIYF. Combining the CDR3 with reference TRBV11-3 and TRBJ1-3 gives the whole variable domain EAGVVQSPRYKIIEKKQPVAFWCNPISGHNTLYWYLQNLGQGPELLIRYENEEAVDDSQLPKDRFSAERLKGVDSTLKIQPAELGDSAVYLCASSLGPAVHGNTIYFGEGSWLTVV.

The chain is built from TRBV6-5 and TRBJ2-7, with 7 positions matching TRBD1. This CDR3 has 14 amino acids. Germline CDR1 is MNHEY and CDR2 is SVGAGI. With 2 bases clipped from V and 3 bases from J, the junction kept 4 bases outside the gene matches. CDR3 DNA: TGTGCCAGCAGTTACCAGCGACAGGGCTACGAGCAGTACTTC. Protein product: CASSYQRQGYEQYF.

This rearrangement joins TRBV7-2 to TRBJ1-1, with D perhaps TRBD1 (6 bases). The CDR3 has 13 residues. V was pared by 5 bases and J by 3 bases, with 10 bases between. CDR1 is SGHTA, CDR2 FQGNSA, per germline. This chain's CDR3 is CASSTDRHTEAFF. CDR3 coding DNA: TGTGCCAGCAGCACGGACAGACACACTGAAGCTTTCTTT.

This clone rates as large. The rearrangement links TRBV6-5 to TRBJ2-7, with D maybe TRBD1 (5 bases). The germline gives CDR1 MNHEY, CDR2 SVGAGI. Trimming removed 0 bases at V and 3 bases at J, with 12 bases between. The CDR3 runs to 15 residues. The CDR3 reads CASSYSDRGNYEQYF. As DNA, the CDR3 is TGTGCCAGCAGTTACTCGGATAGGGGTAACTACGAGCAGTACTTC.

The CDR3 DNA follows: TGTGCCAGCAGAAACAGGGGTACGAACACTGAAGCTTTCTTT. Translating it yields CASRNRGTNTEAFF. This sequence joins TRBV6-1 and TRBJ1-1, with 7 bases aligning to TRBD1. The CDR3 has 14 residues. V lost 6 bases, J lost 1 base, and 5 bases stayed unmatched. Germline loops: CDR1 MNHNS, CDR2 SASEGT.

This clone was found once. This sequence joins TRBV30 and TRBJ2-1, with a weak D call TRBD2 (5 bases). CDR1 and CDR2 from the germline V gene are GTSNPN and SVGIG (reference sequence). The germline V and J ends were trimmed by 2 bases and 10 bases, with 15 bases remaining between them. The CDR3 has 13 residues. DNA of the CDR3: TGTGCCTGGAGTCTATTATCTCGAGGGGAGCAGTTCTTC. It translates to CAWSLLSRGEQFF.